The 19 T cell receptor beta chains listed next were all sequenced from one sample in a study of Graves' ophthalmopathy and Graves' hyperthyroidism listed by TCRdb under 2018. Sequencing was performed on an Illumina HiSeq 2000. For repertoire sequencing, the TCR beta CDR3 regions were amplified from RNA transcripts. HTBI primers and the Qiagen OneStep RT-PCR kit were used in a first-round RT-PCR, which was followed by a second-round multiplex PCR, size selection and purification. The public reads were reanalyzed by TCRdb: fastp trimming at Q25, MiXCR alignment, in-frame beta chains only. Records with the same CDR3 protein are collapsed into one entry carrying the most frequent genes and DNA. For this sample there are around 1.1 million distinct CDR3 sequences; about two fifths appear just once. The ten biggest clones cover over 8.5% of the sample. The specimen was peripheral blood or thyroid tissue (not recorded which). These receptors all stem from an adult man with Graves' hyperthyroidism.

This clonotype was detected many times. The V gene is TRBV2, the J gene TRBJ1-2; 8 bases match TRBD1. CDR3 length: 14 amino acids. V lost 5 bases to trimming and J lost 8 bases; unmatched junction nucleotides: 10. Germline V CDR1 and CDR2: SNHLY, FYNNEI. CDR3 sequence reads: CASSQDRGGMGYTF. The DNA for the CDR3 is TGTGCCAGCAGTCAAGACAGGGGTGGTATGGGCTACACCTTC.

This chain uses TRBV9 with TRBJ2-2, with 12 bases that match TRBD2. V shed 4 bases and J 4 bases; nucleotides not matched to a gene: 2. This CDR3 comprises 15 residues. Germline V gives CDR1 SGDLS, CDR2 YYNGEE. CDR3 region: CASSPSGGGTGELFF. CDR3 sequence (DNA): TGTGCCAGCAGCCCTAGCGGGGGGGGCACCGGGGAGCTGTTTTTT.

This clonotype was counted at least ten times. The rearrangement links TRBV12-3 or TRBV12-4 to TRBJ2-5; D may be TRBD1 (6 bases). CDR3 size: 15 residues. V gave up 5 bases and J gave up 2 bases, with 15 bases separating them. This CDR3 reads CASSSGQITQETQYF. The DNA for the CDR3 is TGTGCCAGCAGTAGCGGACAGATAACACAAGAGACCCAGTACTTC.

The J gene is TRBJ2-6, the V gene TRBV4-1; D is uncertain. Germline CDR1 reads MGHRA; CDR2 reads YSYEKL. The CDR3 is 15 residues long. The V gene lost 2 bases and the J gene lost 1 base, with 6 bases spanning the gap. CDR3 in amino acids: CASSQTRSGANVLTF. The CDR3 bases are TGCGCCAGCAGCCAAACTCGATCTGGGGCCAACGTCCTGACTTTC.

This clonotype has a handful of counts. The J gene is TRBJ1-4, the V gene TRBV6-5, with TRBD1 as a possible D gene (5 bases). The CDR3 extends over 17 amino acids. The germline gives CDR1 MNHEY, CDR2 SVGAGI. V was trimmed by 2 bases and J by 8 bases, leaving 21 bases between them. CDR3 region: CASSYRNLGQGREKLFF. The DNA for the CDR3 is TGTGCCAGCAGTTACAGGAACTTAGGGCAGGGAAGGGAAAAACTGTTTTTT.

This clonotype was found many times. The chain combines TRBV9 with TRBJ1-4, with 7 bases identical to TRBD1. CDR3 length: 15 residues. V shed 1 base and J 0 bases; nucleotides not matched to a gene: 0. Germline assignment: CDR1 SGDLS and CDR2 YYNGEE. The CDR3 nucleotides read TGTGCCAGCAGCGTAACAGGGGCAACTAATGAAAAACTGTTTTTT. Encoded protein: CASSVTGATNEKLFF.

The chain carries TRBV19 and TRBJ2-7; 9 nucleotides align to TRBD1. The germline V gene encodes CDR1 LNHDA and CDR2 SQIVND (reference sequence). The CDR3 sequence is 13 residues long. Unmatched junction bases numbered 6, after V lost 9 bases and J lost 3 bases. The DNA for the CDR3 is TGTGCCAGCCGGACAGGGGATGTCTACGAGCAGTACTTC. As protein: CASRTGDVYEQYF.

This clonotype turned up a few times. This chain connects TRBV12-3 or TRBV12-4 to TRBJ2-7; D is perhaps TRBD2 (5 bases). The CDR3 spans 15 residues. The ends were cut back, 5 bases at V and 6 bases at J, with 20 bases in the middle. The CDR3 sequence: CASSEQRQTLSEQYF. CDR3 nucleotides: TGTGCCAGCAGTGAACAGCGGCAGACACTCTCCGAGCAGTACTTC.

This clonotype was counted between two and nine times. The CDR3 region has the DNA TGCAGCGTTTGGGGTGGCCTGAGCTCCTACGAGCAGTACTTC. It is translated as CSVWGGLSSYEQYF. The gene calls are TRBV29-1 and TRBJ2-7; no reliable D call. This CDR3 contains 14 residues. Trimming removed 5 bases from V and 0 bases from J, with 14 bases in between. Germline-derived CDR1 and CDR2 are SQVTM and ANQGSEA.

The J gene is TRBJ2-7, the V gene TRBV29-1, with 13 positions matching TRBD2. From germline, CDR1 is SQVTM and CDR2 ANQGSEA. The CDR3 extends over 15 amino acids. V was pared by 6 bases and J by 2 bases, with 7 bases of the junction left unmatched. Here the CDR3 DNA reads TGCAGCGTGGTAGGCGGACTAGCGGGAGCCTACGAGCAGTACTTC. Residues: CSVVGGLAGAYEQYF.

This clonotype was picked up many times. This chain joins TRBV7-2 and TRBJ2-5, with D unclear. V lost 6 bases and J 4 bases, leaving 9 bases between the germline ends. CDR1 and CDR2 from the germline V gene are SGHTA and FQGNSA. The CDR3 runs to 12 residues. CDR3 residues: CASSLTRETQYF. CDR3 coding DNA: TGTGCCAGCAGTTTGACGAGAGAGACCCAGTACTTC. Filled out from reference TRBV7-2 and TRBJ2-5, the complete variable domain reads GAGVSQSPSNKVTEKGKDVELRCDPISGHTALYWYRQSLGQGLEFLIYFQGNSAPDKSGLPSDRFSAERTGGSVSTLTIQRTQQEDSAVYLCASSLTRETQYFGPGTRLLVL.

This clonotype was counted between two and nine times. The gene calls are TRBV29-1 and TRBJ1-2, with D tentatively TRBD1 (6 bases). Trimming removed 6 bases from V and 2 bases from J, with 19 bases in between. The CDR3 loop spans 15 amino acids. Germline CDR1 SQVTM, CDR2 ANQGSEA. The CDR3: CSVRDNSAGNYGYTF. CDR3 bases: TGCAGCGTCCGGGACAACTCAGCAGGGAACTATGGCTACACCTTC.

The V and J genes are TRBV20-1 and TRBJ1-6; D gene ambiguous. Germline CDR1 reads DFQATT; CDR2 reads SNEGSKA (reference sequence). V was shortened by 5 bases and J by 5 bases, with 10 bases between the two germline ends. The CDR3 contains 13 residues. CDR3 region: CSAADGHNSPLHF. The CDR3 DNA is TGCAGTGCTGCGGACGGTCATAATTCACCCCTCCACTTT.

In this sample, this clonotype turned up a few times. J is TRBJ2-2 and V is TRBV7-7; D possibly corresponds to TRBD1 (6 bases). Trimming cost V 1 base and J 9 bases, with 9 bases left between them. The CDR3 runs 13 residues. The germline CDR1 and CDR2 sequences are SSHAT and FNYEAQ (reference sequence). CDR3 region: CASSLVGARELFF. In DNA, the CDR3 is TGTGCCAGCAGCTTAGTGGGGGCCAGGGAGCTGTTTTTT.

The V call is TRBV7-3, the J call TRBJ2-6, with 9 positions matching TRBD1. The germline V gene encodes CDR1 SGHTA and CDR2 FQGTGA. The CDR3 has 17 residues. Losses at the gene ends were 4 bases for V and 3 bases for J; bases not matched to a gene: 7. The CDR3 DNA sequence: TGTGCCAGCAGCTCCGGACAGGGGAGAGGTGGGGCCAACGTCCTGACTTTC. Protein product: CASSSGQGRGGANVLTF.

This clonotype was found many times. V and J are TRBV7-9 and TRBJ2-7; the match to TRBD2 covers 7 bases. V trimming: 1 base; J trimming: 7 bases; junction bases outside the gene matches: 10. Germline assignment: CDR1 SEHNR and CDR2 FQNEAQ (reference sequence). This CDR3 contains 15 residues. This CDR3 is CASSLVGEGLGEQYF. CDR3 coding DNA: TGTGCCAGCAGCTTAGTTGGGGAGGGCCTGGGAGAGCAGTACTTC.

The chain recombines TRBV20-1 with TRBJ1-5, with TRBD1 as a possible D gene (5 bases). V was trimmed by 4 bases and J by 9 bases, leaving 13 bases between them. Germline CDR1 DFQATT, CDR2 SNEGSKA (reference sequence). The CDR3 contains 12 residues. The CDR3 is CSAKGTQGPQHF. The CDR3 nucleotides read TGCAGTGCTAAGGGGACGCAGGGGCCCCAGCATTTT.

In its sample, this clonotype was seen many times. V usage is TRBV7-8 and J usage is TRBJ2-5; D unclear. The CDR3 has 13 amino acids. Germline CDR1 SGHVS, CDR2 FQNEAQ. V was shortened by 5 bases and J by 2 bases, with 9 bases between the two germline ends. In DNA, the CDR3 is TGTGCCAGCAGCATCGGTCGGCAAGAGACCCAGTACTTC. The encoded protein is CASSIGRQETQYF.

This chain's CDR3 is CASSRMASTGLSNQPQHF. Written as DNA, the CDR3 is TGTGCCAGCAGCCGCATGGCTTCGACGGGGCTTAGCAATCAGCCCCAGCATTTT. The genes are TRBV25-1 and TRBJ1-5; TRBD1 might be the D (5 bases). The germline V and J ends were trimmed by 6 bases and 0 bases, with 21 bases remaining between them. The CDR3 sequence is 18 residues long. Germline V gene sequence: CDR1 MGHDK, CDR2 SYGVNS.